A single TCR beta chain is shown here with its context. The antigen remains unidentified. Sequenced material consisted of expressed TCRB transcripts (all of the isolated RNA was reverse transcribed). Repertoires were generated with immunoSEQ multiplex PCR, while TCRdb's copy carries only in-frame clones and drops some. The profile shows 150,000 to 200,000 clones, 63% of them singletons. These data originate in a study of beta chain features in type 1 diabetes. CDR1 and CDR2 from the germline V gene are DFQATT and SNEGSKA (reference sequence). Trimming shortened V by 6 bases and J by 4 bases, and 10 bases separated the two germline ends. The CDR3 runs to 11 residues. Whole-study results and caveats: Reduced insertions and increased deletions marked VDJ junctions in type 1 diabetes patients. Among patients with Type 1 diabetes, TCRB CDR3s were moderately but significantly shorter in every one of the four CD4+ subsets. Naive, central memory and Treg TCRB repertoires appeared more alike in patients than in healthy donors.

This sequence was found in a man aged 25-40 years with type 1 diabetes. The sequenced sample was naive CD4+ T cells from blood. V and J are TRBV20-1 and TRBJ2-7, with a weak D call TRBD2 (5 bases). The CDR3 DNA is TGCAGTGCCCAACCGGGGTACGAGCAGTACTTC. Its translation: CSAQPGYEQYF.